The 30 T cell receptor beta chains listed next were all sequenced from one sample in a study of OX40 agonist ivuxolimab in advanced cancers. Profiled with immunoSEQ multiplex PCR; TCRdb holds only in-frame clones, not every one. The table records almost 70,000 clones, 89% of them present only once. This material consisted of CD4+ or CD8+ T cells sorted from blood, taken in a trial of the OX40 agonist ivuxolimab. The receptor source for this set is an adult with an advanced solid tumor such as melanoma, head and neck, liver or kidney cancer.

V usage is TRBV7-2 and J usage is TRBJ2-3, with D hard to call. The V end was cut by 7 bases, the J end by 6 bases, with 14 bases between. Germline V CDR1 and CDR2: SGHTA, FQGNSA. This CDR3 comprises 13 residues. The CDR3 nucleotides are TGTGCCAGCACCTACCCGGCCGGGGATACGCAGTATTTT. Its protein is CASTYPAGDTQYF. The full variable domain, its missing parts supplied by reference TRBV7-2 and TRBJ2-3, is GAGVSQSPSNKVTEKGKDVELRCDPISGHTALYWYRQSLGQGLEFLIYFQGNSAPDKSGLPSDRFSAERTGGSVSTLTIQRTQQEDSAVYLCASTYPAGDTQYFGPGTRLTVL.

The chain employs TRBV30 and TRBJ1-2; D remains unclear. The CDR3 consists of 12 residues. V was cut by 0 bases and J by 8 bases, with 10 bases left in between. Germline CDR1 is GTSNPN and CDR2 is SVGIG (reference sequence). The CDR3 loop is CAWSVLPQGYTF. CDR3 in DNA: TGTGCCTGGAGTGTCTTGCCCCAAGGCTACACCTTC.

The chain recombines TRBV18 with TRBJ2-2; no clear D gene. The V gene lost 2 bases and the J gene lost 7 bases, with 17 bases spanning the gap. From germline, CDR1 is KGHSH and CDR2 LQKENI. This CDR3 is 16 amino acids long. The CDR3 DNA reads as TGTGCCAGCTCACCAGGGATGCCAGGCGTAGGCGGGGAGCTGTTTTTT. It translates to CASSPGMPGVGGELFF. The variable domain in full, completed from reference TRBV18 and TRBJ2-2, reads NAGVMQNPRHLVRRRGQEARLRCSPMKGHSHVYWYRQLPEEGLKFMVYLQKENIIDESGMPKERFSAEFPKEGPSILRIQQVVRGDSAAYFCASSPGMPGVGGELFFGEGSRLTVL.

The chain couples TRBV7-9 to TRBJ1-2, with a tentative D call TRBD1 (6 bases). Trimming shortened V by 5 bases and J by 7 bases, and 20 bases separated the two germline ends. In germline, CDR1 is SEHNR, CDR2 FQNEAQ (reference sequence). This CDR3 spans 15 amino acids. The CDR3 DNA reads as TGTGCCAGCAGCCTTGGTAGGACAGCCACTAGTGGCTACACCTTC. It codes for CASSLGRTATSGYTF.

The chain recombines TRBV6-6 with TRBJ2-7; D is ambiguous. V shed 0 bases and J shed 3 bases, with 6 bases lying between them. The CDR3 runs to 13 residues. Germline V gives CDR1 MNHNY, CDR2 SVGAGI (reference sequence). CDR3 sequence reads: CASSYSTDYEQYF. The CDR3 nucleotides read TGTGCCAGCAGTTACTCCACTGACTACGAGCAGTACTTC.

This sequence joins TRBV9 and TRBJ2-7, with 7 positions matching TRBD1. Germline V gives CDR1 SGDLS, CDR2 YYNGEE. Losses at the gene ends were 0 bases for V and 2 bases for J; bases not matched to a gene: 2. The CDR3 covers 14 residues. CDR3 region: CASSVDRGTYEQYF. The CDR3 nucleotides are TGTGCCAGCAGCGTAGACAGGGGTACCTACGAGCAGTACTTC.

As for this clone: Other DNA variants within this sample encode the same CDR3. This sequence joins TRBV28 and TRBJ1-1; no reliable D call. The CDR3 is made up of 12 amino acids. CDR1 is MDHEN and CDR2 is SYDVKM in the germline V gene. V lost 4 bases and J lost 4, with 7 bases in between. Written as DNA, the CDR3 is TGTGCCAGCAGTTCGGGGTTCACTGAAGCTTTCTTT. Translating gives CASSSGFTEAFF.

V is TRBV4-2 and J is TRBJ1-1; D remains ambiguous. The germline V and J ends were trimmed by 5 bases and 2 bases, with 12 bases remaining between them. Germline lookup yields CDR1 LGHNA and CDR2 YNFKEQ. The CDR3 consists of 14 residues. CDR3 nucleotides: TGTGCCAGCAGCTCCAAGGACGGCAACACTGAAGCTTTCTTT. Encoded protein: CASSSKDGNTEAFF.

The CDR3 DNA reads TGCGCCAGCAGCTTGGCCATCGTAGCGGGGTCCTACGAGCAGTACTTC. Translated, it gives CASSLAIVAGSYEQYF. The rearrangement joins TRBV5-1 to TRBJ2-7; 8 bases map to TRBD2. Germline CDR1 reads SGHRS; CDR2 reads YFSETQ. V lost 0 bases to trimming and J lost 1 base; unmatched junction nucleotides: 6. The length of the CDR3 is 16 residues.

The rearrangement uses TRBV4-2 and TRBJ1-1; 9 bases line up with TRBD1. There are 15 residues in the CDR3. V gave up 5 bases and J gave up 0 bases; unmatched junction bases: 4. Germline V gene lookup returns CDR1 LGHNA and CDR2 YNFKEQ. CDR3 loop: CASSSGTGLNTEAFF. The CDR3, as DNA: TGTGCCAGCAGCTCTGGGACAGGGTTGAACACTGAAGCTTTCTTT.

This chain connects TRBV9 to TRBJ1-2; D is unclear. CDR1 and CDR2 from the germline V gene are SGDLS and YYNGEE. Between the trimmed V and J ends, which lost 0 bases and 5 bases, there was a span of 17 bases. The CDR3 consists of 16 residues. This chain's CDR3 is CASSVGQDQVLYGYTF. CDR3 coding DNA: TGTGCCAGCAGCGTAGGGCAGGATCAGGTCCTATATGGCTACACCTTC.

A few counts support this clone. The chain carries TRBV2 and TRBJ1-1; 8 bases align to TRBD1. V gave up 6 bases and J gave up 7 bases; unmatched junction bases: 1. The CDR3 has 11 amino acids. Looked up from germline, CDR1 is SNHLY and CDR2 is FYNNEI. The CDR3 DNA follows: TGTGCCAGCAGGGGGACAGGTGAAGCTTTCTTT. The encoded protein is CASRGTGEAFF.

J is TRBJ1-5 and V is TRBV6-5; TRBD1 agrees at 7 bases. The germline CDR1 and CDR2 sequences are MNHEY and SVGAGI. V dropped 4 bases and J dropped 7; count of bases not matched to a gene: 10. The CDR3 covers 15 residues. The CDR3 here is CASSWGYRGGQPQHF. For the CDR3, the DNA is TGTGCCAGCAGTTGGGGCTACAGGGGTGGCCAGCCCCAGCATTTT.

This chain links TRBV28 with TRBJ2-7; TRBD2 matches at 7 bases. The CDR3 length is 15 residues. Germline CDR1 reads MDHEN; CDR2 reads SYDVKM. V dropped 2 bases and J dropped 2; count of bases not matched to a gene: 6. CDR3 DNA sequence: TGTGCCAGCAGTTTACCACTAGCGACAACCTACGAGCAGTACTTC. As protein: CASSLPLATTYEQYF.

The chain has TRBV14 and TRBJ2-3; TRBD2 matches at 9 bases. The CDR3 covers 17 residues. Trimming at V came to 1 base and at J to 4 bases, leaving 9 bases not matched to a gene. Germline V gives CDR1 SGHDN, CDR2 FVKESK. CDR3 in DNA: TGTGCCAGCAGCCAAGGTGGGCAGCGGGAGGACCCAGATACGCAGTATTTT. Protein: CASSQGGQREDPDTQYF.

The rearrangement links TRBV4-2 to TRBJ2-7; tentatively, D is TRBD2 (6 bases). The CDR3 is made up of 14 amino acids. CDR1 is LGHNA, CDR2 YNFKEQ, per germline. Trimming cost V 1 base and J 3 bases, with 10 bases left between them. In DNA, the CDR3 is TGTGCCAGCAGCCAAGGCGCGGGGCTCTACGAGCAGTACTTC. As protein: CASSQGAGLYEQYF.

The CDR3 nucleotides are TGTGCCAGCAGCTTGGGACGGATGAACACTGAAGCTTTCTTT. Encoded protein: CASSLGRMNTEAFF. The genes are TRBV7-9 and TRBJ1-1; TRBD1 is a possible D gene (5 bases). In germline, CDR1 is SEHNR, CDR2 FQNEAQ (reference sequence). The CDR3 loop spans 14 amino acids. V lost 3 bases to trimming and J lost 0 bases, with 8 bases between them. Combining the CDR3 with reference TRBV7-9 and TRBJ1-1 gives the whole variable domain DTGVSQNPRHKITKRGQNVTFRCDPISEHNRLYWYRQTLGQGPEFLTYFQNEAQLEKSRLLSDRFSAERPKGSFSTLEIQRTEQGDSAMYLCASSLGRMNTEAFFGQGTRLTVV.

The chain uses TRBV9 and TRBJ1-1, with 9 positions matching TRBD1. From germline, CDR1 is SGDLS and CDR2 YYNGEE. CDR3 length: 15 amino acids. J gave up 0 bases and V 8 bases, and 8 bases lay outside the gene matches. The CDR3 coding sequence is TGTGCCAGTGGACAGGGGCCCAACTTGAACACTGAAGCTTTCTTT. Amino acids: CASGQGPNLNTEAFF.

The chain employs TRBV11-2 and TRBJ1-6, with D tentatively TRBD1 (5 bases). Germline V gene data show CDR1 as SGHAT and CDR2 as FQNNGV. This CDR3 has 16 residues. V was shortened by 4 bases and J by 9 bases, with 19 bases between the two germline ends. In DNA form, the CDR3 reads TGTGCCAGCAGCTCCCTAAAAGGGGCCCCGGGTTCACCCCTCCACTTT. This sequence encodes CASSSLKGAPGSPLHF.

The rearrangement joins TRBV18 to TRBJ2-1; tentatively, D is TRBD2 (6 bases). CDR1 and CDR2 from the germline V gene are KGHSH and LQKENI. The V end was cut by 2 bases, the J end by 4 bases, with 15 bases between. The length of the CDR3 is 16 residues. CDR3 loop: CASSPVAGLGYNEQFF. Written as DNA, the CDR3 is TGTGCCAGCTCACCAGTCGCGGGGCTAGGATACAATGAGCAGTTCTTC. Filled out from reference TRBV18 and TRBJ2-1, the complete variable domain reads NAGVMQNPRHLVRRRGQEARLRCSPMKGHSHVYWYRQLPEEGLKFMVYLQKENIIDESGMPKERFSAEFPKEGPSILRIQQVVRGDSAAYFCASSPVAGLGYNEQFFGPGTRLTVL.

The rearrangement links TRBV6-1 to TRBJ1-2; TRBD1 agrees at 7 bases. The CDR3 runs to 14 residues. CDR1 and CDR2 (germline): MNHNS, SASEGT. Trimming at V came to 6 bases and at J to 4 bases, leaving 8 bases not matched to a gene. CDR3 DNA: TGTGCCAGCAGGGCAAGACAGGGCGGCTATGGCTACACCTTC. Translated, it gives CASRARQGGYGYTF.

The gene calls are TRBV2 and TRBJ2-2; 7 nucleotides match TRBD1. Losses at the gene ends were 6 bases for V and 6 bases for J; bases not matched to a gene: 7. The CDR3 covers 14 residues. CDR1 is SNHLY and CDR2 is FYNNEI in the germline V gene. The CDR3 DNA is TGTGCCAGCAGACGACAGGGAATGTCCGGGGAGCTGTTTTTT. Translated, it gives CASRRQGMSGELFF. Combining the CDR3 with reference TRBV2 and TRBJ2-2 gives the whole variable domain EPEVTQTPSHQVTQMGQEVILRCVPISNHLYFYWYRQILGQKVEFLVSFYNNEISEKSEIFDDQFSVERPDGSNFTLKIRSTKLEDSAMYFCASRRQGMSGELFFGEGSRLTVL.

This sequence joins TRBV14 and TRBJ2-7; TRBD1 matches 8 bases. The V gene's germline CDR1 is SGHDN and CDR2 FVKESK. The CDR3 is 17 residues long. V lost 1 base to trimming and J lost 7 bases; unmatched junction nucleotides: 15. CDR3 in DNA: TGTGCCAGCAGCCAAGCGGTCCCGGACAGGGATCCTTGGGAGCAGTACTTC. Translation: CASSQAVPDRDPWEQYF. Supplemented by reference TRBV14 and TRBJ2-7, the full variable domain reads EAGVTQFPSHSVIEKGQTVTLRCDPISGHDNLYWYRRVMGKEIKFLLHFVKESKQDESGMPNNRFLAERTGGTYSTLKVQPAELEDSGVYFCASSQAVPDRDPWEQYFGPGTRLTVT.

The chain combines TRBV6-4 with TRBJ2-5; TRBD1 might be the D (5 bases). The germline V and J ends were trimmed by 8 bases and 4 bases, with 17 bases remaining between them. CDR3 size: 14 residues. Germline assignment: CDR1 MRHNA and CDR2 SNTAGT. CDR3 protein: CASPATGPPETQYF. CDR3 sequence (DNA): TGTGCCAGCCCGGCCACAGGACCCCCAGAGACCCAGTACTTC.

This chain links TRBV5-1 with TRBJ1-2; a possible D gene is TRBD1 (6 bases). This CDR3 contains 17 residues. Germline CDR1 and CDR2: SGHRS and YFSETQ. V lost 4 bases, J lost 4 bases, and 23 bases lay in between. The CDR3 DNA reads TGCGCCAGCAGCAGGGGGGCACAGGGAGAGTCGGGCTATGGCTACACCTTC. Protein product: CASSRGAQGESGYGYTF. The full variable domain, its missing parts supplied by reference TRBV5-1 and TRBJ1-2, is KAGVTQTPRYLIKTRGQQVTLSCSPISGHRSVSWYQQTPGQGLQFLFEYFSETQRNKGNFPGRFSGRQFSNSRSEMNVSTLELGDSALYLCASSRGAQGESGYGYTFGSGTRLTVV.

The genes are TRBV6-1 and TRBJ2-5; the D is unclear. The CDR3 contains 14 residues. Germline CDR1 and CDR2: MNHNS and SASEGT. Trimming took 2 bases from V and 5 from J, leaving 12 bases between them. CDR3 in DNA: TGTGCCAGCAGTGAACAGCCTCTTTCGGAGACCCAGTACTTC. Translation gives CASSEQPLSETQYF.

The V call is TRBV27, the J call TRBJ2-7; D uncertain. Germline V lookup: CDR1 MNHEY, CDR2 SMNVEV (reference sequence). The CDR3 loop spans 14 amino acids. With 4 bases removed from V and 6 bases from J, the gap between germline ends came to 16 bases. CDR3 bases: TGTGCCAGCAGTTCCCAAGAGACGGCTCGCGAGCAGTACTTC. Translation gives CASSSQETAREQYF.

The chain is built from TRBV18 and TRBJ1-4; 9 bases map to TRBD1. J gave up 5 bases and V 3 bases, and 4 bases lay outside the gene matches. Germline V gene data show CDR1 as KGHSH and CDR2 as LQKENI. There are 15 residues in the CDR3. CDR3: CASSPQGQGNEKLFF. The CDR3 DNA reads TGTGCCAGCTCACCCCAGGGACAGGGAAATGAAAAACTGTTTTTT.

The chain employs TRBV5-6 and TRBJ2-7; TRBD1 might be the D (6 bases). CDR3 length: 13 residues. Germline V gives CDR1 SGHDT, CDR2 YYEEEE. The germline V and J ends were trimmed by 2 bases and 5 bases, with 11 bases remaining between them. CDR3 nucleotide sequence: TGTGCCAGCAGCTTCGACAGGATAAACGAGCAGTACTTC. Protein sequence: CASSFDRINEQYF. The full variable domain, rest sourced from reference TRBV5-6 and TRBJ2-7, is DAGVTQSPTHLIKTRGQQVTLRCSPKSGHDTVSWYQQALGQGPQFIFQYYEEEERQRGNFPDRFSGHQFPNYSSELNVNALLLGDSALYLCASSFDRINEQYFGPGTRLTVT.

This chain uses TRBV28 with TRBJ2-7, with TRBD2 identical over 7 bases. V trimming: 5 bases; J trimming: 3 bases; junction bases outside the gene matches: 7. The length of the CDR3 is 14 residues. Germline CDR1 is MDHEN and CDR2 is SYDVKM. The CDR3 DNA reads as TGTGCCAGCAGTCTTGAGACTAGCCTCTACGAGCAGTACTTC. This gives the protein CASSLETSLYEQYF.